One sample yielded the 20 T cell receptor beta chains listed below, sequenced in a study of T cell responses to AZD1222 COVID-19 vaccine. The protocol was immunoSEQ multiplex PCR, while the TCRdb copy is restricted to in-frame clones and leaves out a portion. Here the sample spans tens of thousands of clones, approximately 90% being singletons. Specimen: peripheral blood, collected 28 days after the second AZD1222 dose. These receptors were collected from an adult who received the AZD1222 COVID-19 vaccine.

The chain is built from TRBV19 and TRBJ1-4, with 9 bases lining up with TRBD1. Looked up from germline, CDR1 is LNHDA and CDR2 is SQIVND (reference sequence). The CDR3 spans 19 residues. With 5 bases clipped from V and 7 bases from J, the junction kept 20 bases outside the gene matches. As DNA, the CDR3 is TGTGCCAGTAGTCCCCGTAGAGGGACAGGGAACACGGGTGGTGAAAAACTGTTTTTT. It yields the protein CASSPRRGTGNTGGEKLFF. Looking up the rest from reference TRBV19 and TRBJ1-4 gives the full variable domain: DGGITQSPKYLFRKEGQNVTLSCEQNLNHDAMYWYRQDPGQGLRLIYYSQIVNDFQKGDIAEGYSVSREKKESFPLTVTSAQKNPTAFYLCASSPRRGTGNTGGEKLFFGSGTQLSVL.

The J gene is TRBJ2-7, the V gene TRBV14; 7 bases are a match to TRBD2. The germline gives CDR1 SGHDN, CDR2 FVKESK. The V segment lost 1 base and the J segment 3 bases; nucleotides outside the gene matches: 12. The CDR3 spans 17 residues. Here the CDR3 DNA reads TGTGCCAGCAGCCAAGGACGGCCGAGCGGGGTACTCTACGAGCAGTACTTC. This sequence encodes CASSQGRPSGVLYEQYF. The complete variable domain, with remaining parts taken from reference TRBV14 and TRBJ2-7, reads EAGVTQFPSHSVIEKGQTVTLRCDPISGHDNLYWYRRVMGKEIKFLLHFVKESKQDESGMPNNRFLAERTGGTYSTLKVQPAELEDSGVYFCASSQGRPSGVLYEQYFGPGTRLTVT.

V is TRBV14 and J is TRBJ1-3; D gene ambiguous. Germline V gene sequence: CDR1 SGHDN, CDR2 FVKESK. The CDR3 contains 12 residues. The ends were cut back, 1 base at V and 2 bases at J, with 0 bases in the middle. This CDR3 reads CASSQAGNTIYF. CDR3 coding DNA: TGTGCCAGCAGCCAAGCTGGAAACACCATATATTTT.

This clone occurred once. The V and J genes are TRBV4-1 and TRBJ2-7, with D tentatively TRBD2 (6 bases). Deletions cut 3 bases from V and 3 bases from J, with 6 bases between. This CDR3 contains 12 residues. Germline CDR1 and CDR2: MGHRA and YSYEKL. The chain's CDR3 is CASSQGGYEQYF. CDR3 DNA: TGCGCCAGCAGCCAGGGGGGCTACGAGCAGTACTTC.

This clone has a single count. V and J are TRBV4-3 and TRBJ2-3; D is perhaps TRBD2 (8 bases). Germline CDR1 is LGHNA and CDR2 is YSLEER. The V and J ends lost 4 bases and 5 bases respectively, with 16 bases between them. The CDR3 runs to 15 residues. The CDR3 loop reads CASSPEGAGGDTQYF. CDR3 nucleotides: TGCGCCAGCAGCCCCGAGGGGGCGGGGGGAGATACGCAGTATTTT.

The genes are TRBV29-1 and TRBJ1-1; perhaps TRBD1 as D (5 bases). The CDR3 consists of 12 residues. Trimming removed 5 bases from V and 5 bases from J, with 12 bases in between. Germline assignment: CDR1 SQVTM and CDR2 ANQGSEA. The CDR3 sequence: CSVLAGGTEAFF. Written as DNA, the CDR3 is TGCAGCGTTTTAGCGGGGGGGACTGAAGCTTTCTTT. Drawing the rest from reference TRBV29-1 and TRBJ1-1, the complete variable domain is SAVISQKPSRDICQRGTSLTIQCQVDSQVTMMFWYRQQPGQSLTLIATANQGSEATYESGFVIDKFPISRPNLTFSTLTVSNMSPEDSSIYLCSVLAGGTEAFFGQGTRLTVV.

This chain uses TRBV5-1 with TRBJ2-5; 7 bases map to TRBD2. V lost 0 bases and J lost 5; bases outside the gene matches: 7. CDR3 length: 15 amino acids. Germline CDR1 and CDR2: SGHRS and YFSETQ. DNA for the CDR3: TGCGCCAGCAGCTTGGTGGGCGGGAGCGGGGAGACCCAGTACTTC. Amino acids: CASSLVGGSGETQYF.

J is TRBJ2-7 and V is TRBV5-1; unclear D gene. V lost 4 bases and J lost 2, with 16 bases in between. The CDR3 consists of 15 residues. Germline CDR1 SGHRS, CDR2 YFSETQ. CDR3 sequence: CASSTNGQITYEQYF. The CDR3 DNA reads as TGCGCCAGCAGCACAAACGGGCAGATAACCTACGAGCAGTACTTC.

The chain has TRBV7-2 and TRBJ2-2; D perhaps matches TRBD1 (5 bases). Germline V gene data show CDR1 as SGHTA and CDR2 as FQGNSA. This CDR3 has 13 residues. Trimming cost V 5 bases and J 5 bases, with 9 bases left between them. CDR3 loop: CASSGPGTGELFF. CDR3 nucleotide sequence: TGTGCCAGCAGCGGCCCAGGGACCGGGGAGCTGTTTTTT.

The chain is built from TRBV6-5 and TRBJ2-1; tentatively, D is TRBD1 or TRBD2 (6 bases each). The CDR3 has 14 residues. V gave up 5 bases and J gave up 4 bases, with 12 bases separating them. Germline values: CDR1 MNHEY, CDR2 SVGAGI. In DNA form, the CDR3 reads TGTGCCAGCAGTAGGGGGGAGCCTTACAATGAGCAGTTCTTC. Translating gives CASSRGEPYNEQFF.

This sequence joins TRBV3-1 (or the pseudogene TRBV3-2) and TRBJ2-7; D uncertain. CDR1 is LGHDT, CDR2 YNNKEL, per germline (reference sequence). The V end lost 3 bases, the J end lost 4 bases, and 13 bases lay between the germline ends. The CDR3 is 14 residues long. The CDR3 coding sequence is TGTGCCAGCAGCCAGTCCCCTAACAAATACGAGCAGTACTTC. Protein product: CASSQSPNKYEQYF.

This clone was seen a handful of times. The gene calls are TRBV5-1 and TRBJ2-3, with unresolved D. From germline, CDR1 is SGHRS and CDR2 YFSETQ. The CDR3 is 12 residues long. V lost 7 bases and J 0 bases, leaving 6 bases between the germline ends. CDR3: CASGYSTDTQYF. DNA for the CDR3: TGCGCCAGCGGCTATAGCACAGATACGCAGTATTTT.

The chain recombines TRBV4-2 with TRBJ2-1, with TRBD2 matching over 16 bases. Trimming cost V 8 bases and J 2 bases; bases outside gene matches: 9. The CDR3 has 18 amino acids. Germline V gene data show CDR1 as LGHNA and CDR2 as YNFKEQ. The CDR3 DNA is TGTGCCAGCGGGACCGGGACTAGCGGGGGGGCCGCCTACAATGAGCAGTTCTTC. It encodes CASGTGTSGGAAYNEQFF.

V usage is TRBV12-3 or TRBV12-4 and J usage is TRBJ1-5, with D hard to call. This CDR3 contains 13 residues. The V end lost 3 bases, the J end lost 1 base, and 4 bases lay between the germline ends. In DNA, the CDR3 is TGTGCCAGCAGTTTCTTAAGCAATCAGCCCCAGCATTTT. Its translation is CASSFLSNQPQHF.

The chain uses TRBV7-9 and TRBJ2-7, with 9 positions matching TRBD1. The ends lost 5 bases at V and 7 bases at J; junction bases unmatched: 9. Germline values: CDR1 SEHNR, CDR2 FQNEAQ (reference sequence). The CDR3 is 14 amino acids. CDR3: CASSGGQGTWEQYF. The DNA for the CDR3 is TGTGCCAGCAGCGGGGGACAGGGTACATGGGAGCAGTACTTC.

The chain employs TRBV18 and TRBJ1-2; D remains unclear. V lost 1 base and J 0 bases, leaving 15 bases between the germline ends. The CDR3 length is 17 residues. Germline V lookup: CDR1 KGHSH, CDR2 LQKENI. The CDR3 here is CASSPRNTGTANYGYTF. For the CDR3, the DNA is TGTGCCAGCTCACCACGAAATACGGGCACGGCTAACTATGGCTACACCTTC.

The rearrangement links TRBV12-5 to TRBJ2-2, with 14 bases fitting TRBD2. This CDR3 contains 17 residues. V lost 5 bases and J lost 9; bases outside the gene matches: 11. Germline assignment: CDR1 LGHNT and CDR2 FRNRAP. This CDR3 is CASGDGLAGGPHRELFF. CDR3 bases: TGTGCTAGTGGTGATGGACTAGCGGGGGGACCCCACCGGGAGCTGTTTTTT.

The chain carries TRBV18 and TRBJ2-3; 8 bases are shared with TRBD2. The CDR3 extends over 15 amino acids. Germline loops: CDR1 KGHSH, CDR2 LQKENI. Losses at the gene ends were 1 base for V and 1 base for J; bases not matched to a gene: 1. The CDR3 DNA sequence: TGTGCCAGCTCACCACGGCGGGAGGGCACAGATACGCAGTATTTT. Its translation is CASSPRREGTDTQYF.

V gene TRBV19 combines with J gene TRBJ1-5, with 10 bases lining up with TRBD1. Germline V CDR1 and CDR2: LNHDA, SQIVND (reference sequence). The CDR3 runs to 17 residues. After removal of 4 bases from V and 7 bases from J, the junction contained 13 bases not matched to a gene. CDR3 DNA sequence: TGTGCCAGTAGTACGGGCTCGGGACAGGGGCTATTCCAGCCCCAGCATTTT. It codes for CASSTGSGQGLFQPQHF.

The V gene is TRBV5-1, the J gene TRBJ2-5; D remains unclear. Germline CDR1 is SGHRS and CDR2 is YFSETQ. The germline V and J ends were trimmed by 5 bases and 5 bases, with 13 bases remaining between them. This CDR3 has 13 amino acids. CDR3 residues: CASRPLIGETQYF. As DNA, the CDR3 is TGCGCCAGCAGGCCCCTCATTGGGGAGACCCAGTACTTC.